This TCR beta chain was recorded in a study of Ad26.COV2.S vaccination and SARS-CoV-2 variants. Measured with immunoSEQ multiplex PCR; TCRdb has only the in-frame clones, and not every one. The table lists around 400,000 clones, 83% of them singletons. The table lists this clone with a count of one. Its antigen is currently unknown. General study points: Vaccine recipients and placebo recipients showed similar non-spike TCR breadth.

Treatment specified: around 19 received Ad26.COV2.S at low or high dose, single or two shots; roughly 5 received placebo; per-sample allocation not given. Sample collection was performed on day 63 after the first vaccine or placebo injection. Germline-derived CDR1 and CDR2 are SGHDN and FVKESK. The CDR3 sequence is 14 residues long. V was trimmed by 4 bases and J by 6 bases, leaving 13 bases between them. The chain uses TRBV14 and TRBJ2-1; no clear D gene. The TCR sequence derives from a person aged 18-60 years who received the Ad26.COV2.S COVID-19 vaccine or a placebo. The sequencing used peripheral blood, collected in a trial of Ad26.COV2.S vaccine versus placebo. CDR3 nucleotide sequence: TGTGCCAGCAGCCCTGAGCTGAGGTTCAATGAGCAGTTCTTC. The encoded protein is CASSPELRFNEQFF.